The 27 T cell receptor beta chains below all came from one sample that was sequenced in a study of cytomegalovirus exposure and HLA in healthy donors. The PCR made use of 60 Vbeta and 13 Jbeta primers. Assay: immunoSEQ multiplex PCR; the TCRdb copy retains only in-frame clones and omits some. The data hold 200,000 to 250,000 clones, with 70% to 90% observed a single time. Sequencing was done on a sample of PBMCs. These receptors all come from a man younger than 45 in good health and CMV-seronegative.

CDR3 sequence reads: CASSLVLAGDNEQFF. The CDR3 bases are TGTGCCAGCAGCTTAGTACTAGCGGGGGACAATGAGCAGTTCTTC. V gene TRBV11-2 combines with J gene TRBJ2-1, with 11 bases identical to TRBD2. J lost 5 bases, V lost 1 base, and 1 base had no gene match. Germline-derived CDR1 and CDR2 are SGHAT and FQNNGV. The CDR3 covers 15 residues.

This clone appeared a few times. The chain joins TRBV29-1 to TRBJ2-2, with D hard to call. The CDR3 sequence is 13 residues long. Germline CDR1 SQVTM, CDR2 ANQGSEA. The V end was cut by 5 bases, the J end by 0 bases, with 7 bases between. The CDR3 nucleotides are TGCAGCGTTCTGAGGCCGAACACCGGGGAGCTGTTTTTT. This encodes CSVLRPNTGELFF.

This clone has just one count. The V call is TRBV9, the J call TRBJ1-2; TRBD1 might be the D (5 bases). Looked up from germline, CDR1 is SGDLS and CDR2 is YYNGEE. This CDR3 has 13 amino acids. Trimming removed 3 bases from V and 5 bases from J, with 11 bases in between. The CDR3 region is CASSASGYYGYTF. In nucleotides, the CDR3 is TGTGCCAGCAGCGCCTCAGGGTATTATGGCTACACCTTC.

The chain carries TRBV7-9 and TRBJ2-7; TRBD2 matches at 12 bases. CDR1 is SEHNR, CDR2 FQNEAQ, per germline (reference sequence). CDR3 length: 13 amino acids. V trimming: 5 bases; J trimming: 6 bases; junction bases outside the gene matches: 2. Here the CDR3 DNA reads TGTGCCAGCAGCACTAGCGGGGGGCGCGAGCAGTACTTC. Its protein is CASSTSGGREQYF.

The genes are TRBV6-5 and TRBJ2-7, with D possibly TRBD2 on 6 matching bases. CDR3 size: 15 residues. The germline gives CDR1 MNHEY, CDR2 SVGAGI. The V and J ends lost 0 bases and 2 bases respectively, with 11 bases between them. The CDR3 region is CASSYSRDSTYEQYF. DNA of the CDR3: TGTGCCAGCAGTTACTCCCGGGACTCAACCTACGAGCAGTACTTC.

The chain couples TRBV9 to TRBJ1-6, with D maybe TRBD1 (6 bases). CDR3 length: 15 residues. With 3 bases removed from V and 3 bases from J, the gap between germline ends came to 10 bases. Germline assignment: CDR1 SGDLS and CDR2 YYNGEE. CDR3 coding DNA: TGTGCCAGCAGCGAACAGGGCTTCTATAATTCACCCCTCCACTTT. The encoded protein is CASSEQGFYNSPLHF.

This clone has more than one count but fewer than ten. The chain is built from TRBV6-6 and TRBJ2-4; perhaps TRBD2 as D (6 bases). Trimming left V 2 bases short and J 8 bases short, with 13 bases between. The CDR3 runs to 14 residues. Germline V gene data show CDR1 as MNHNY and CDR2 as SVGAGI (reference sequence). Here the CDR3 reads CASSYPSEGHIQYF. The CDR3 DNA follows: TGTGCCAGCAGTTACCCCTCGGAGGGACACATTCAGTACTTC.

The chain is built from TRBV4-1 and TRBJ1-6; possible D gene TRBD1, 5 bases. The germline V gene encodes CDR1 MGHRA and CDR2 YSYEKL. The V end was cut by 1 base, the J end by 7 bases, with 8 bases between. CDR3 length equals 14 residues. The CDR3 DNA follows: TGCGCCAGCAGCCAAGGGCCAGGGAATTCACCCCTCCACTTT. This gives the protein CASSQGPGNSPLHF.

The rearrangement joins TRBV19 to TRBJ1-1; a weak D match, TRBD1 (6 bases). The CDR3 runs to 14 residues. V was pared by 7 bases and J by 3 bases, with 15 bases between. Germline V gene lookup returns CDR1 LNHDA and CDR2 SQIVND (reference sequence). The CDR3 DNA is TGTGCCAGTAAGGACGGGGGGCCTTACACTGAAGCTTTCTTT. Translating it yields CASKDGGPYTEAFF.

Here the CDR3 DNA reads TGTGCCAGCAGCTCCCGACCTTCAGGGGGCTTAGATTTGAACACTGAAGCTTTCTTT. Its translation: CASSSRPSGGLDLNTEAFF. The chain is built from TRBV9 and TRBJ1-1; TRBD1 aligns across 8 bases. Trimming removed 4 bases from V and 0 bases from J; junction bases left unmatched: 17. Germline V gives CDR1 SGDLS, CDR2 YYNGEE. This CDR3 comprises 19 residues. The entire variable domain, with the rest obtained from reference TRBV9 and TRBJ1-1, is as follows: DSGVTQTPKHLITATGQRVTLRCSPRSGDLSVYWYQQSLDQGLQFLIQYYNGEERAKGNILERFSAQQFPDLHSELNLSSLELGDSALYFCASSSRPSGGLDLNTEAFFGQGTRLTVV.

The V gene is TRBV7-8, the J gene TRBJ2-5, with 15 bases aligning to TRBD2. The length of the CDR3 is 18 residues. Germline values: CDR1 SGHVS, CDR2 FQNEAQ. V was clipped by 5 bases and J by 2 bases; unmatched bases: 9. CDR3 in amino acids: CASSQGLAGGRDQETQYF. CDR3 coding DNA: TGTGCCAGCAGCCAAGGACTAGCGGGGGGGCGGGATCAAGAGACCCAGTACTTC.

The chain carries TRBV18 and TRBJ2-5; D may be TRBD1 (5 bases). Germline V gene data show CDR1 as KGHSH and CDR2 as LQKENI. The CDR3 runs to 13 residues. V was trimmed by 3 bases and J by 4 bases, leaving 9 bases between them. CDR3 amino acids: CASSPRGGETQYF. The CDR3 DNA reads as TGTGCCAGCTCACCTAGGGGTGGAGAGACCCAGTACTTC.

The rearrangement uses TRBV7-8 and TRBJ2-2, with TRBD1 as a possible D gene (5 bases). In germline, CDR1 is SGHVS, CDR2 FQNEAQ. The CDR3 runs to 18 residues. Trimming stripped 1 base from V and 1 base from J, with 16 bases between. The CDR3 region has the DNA TGTGCCAGCAGCTTAGTTCGCGTCACAGGCGAGAACACCGGGGAGCTGTTTTTT. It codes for CASSLVRVTGENTGELFF.

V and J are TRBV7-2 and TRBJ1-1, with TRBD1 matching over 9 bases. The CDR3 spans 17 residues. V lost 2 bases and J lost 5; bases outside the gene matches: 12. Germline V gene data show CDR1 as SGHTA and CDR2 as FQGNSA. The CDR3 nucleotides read TGTGCCAGCAGCTTAAGATGGGACAGGGTGGTGTGGACTGAAGCTTTCTTT. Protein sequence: CASSLRWDRVVWTEAFF.

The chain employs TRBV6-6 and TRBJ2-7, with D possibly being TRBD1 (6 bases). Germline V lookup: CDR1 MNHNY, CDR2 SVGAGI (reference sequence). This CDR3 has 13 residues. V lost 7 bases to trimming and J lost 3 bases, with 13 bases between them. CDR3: CASKRQDIYEQYF. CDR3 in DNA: TGTGCCAGCAAGCGACAGGACATCTACGAGCAGTACTTC.

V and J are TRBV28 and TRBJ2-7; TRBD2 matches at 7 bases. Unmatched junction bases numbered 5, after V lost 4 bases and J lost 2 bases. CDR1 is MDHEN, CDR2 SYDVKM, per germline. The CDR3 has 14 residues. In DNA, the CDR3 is TGTGCCAGCAGTTCCGCGGGGGTTGCCTACGAGCAGTACTTC. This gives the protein CASSSAGVAYEQYF.

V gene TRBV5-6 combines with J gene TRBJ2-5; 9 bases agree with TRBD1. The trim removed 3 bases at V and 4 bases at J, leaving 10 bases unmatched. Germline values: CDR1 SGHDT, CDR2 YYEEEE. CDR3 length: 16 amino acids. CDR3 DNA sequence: TGTGCCAGCAGCTCCAGGACAGGGGAAATTCGAGAGACCCAGTACTTC. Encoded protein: CASSSRTGEIRETQYF.

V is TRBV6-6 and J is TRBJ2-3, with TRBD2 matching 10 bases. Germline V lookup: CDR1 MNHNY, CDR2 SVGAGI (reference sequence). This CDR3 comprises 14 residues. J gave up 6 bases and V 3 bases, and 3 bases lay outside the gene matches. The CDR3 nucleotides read TGTGCCAGCAGTTATAGCGGGGGGTGGGATACGCAGTATTTT. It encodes CASSYSGGWDTQYF.

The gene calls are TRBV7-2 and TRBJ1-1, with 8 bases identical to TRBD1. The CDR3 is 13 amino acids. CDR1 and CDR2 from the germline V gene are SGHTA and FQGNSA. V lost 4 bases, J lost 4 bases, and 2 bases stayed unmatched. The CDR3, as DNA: TGTGCCAGCAGCTGGACAGGGTCCACTGAAGCTTTCTTT. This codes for CASSWTGSTEAFF.

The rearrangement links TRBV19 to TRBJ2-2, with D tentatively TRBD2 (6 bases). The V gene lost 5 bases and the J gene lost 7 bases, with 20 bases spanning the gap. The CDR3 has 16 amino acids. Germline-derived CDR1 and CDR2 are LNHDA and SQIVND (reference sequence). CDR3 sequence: CASSQKAGTYLGELFF. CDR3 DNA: TGTGCCAGTAGTCAAAAGGCCGGGACTTACCTCGGGGAGCTGTTTTTT.

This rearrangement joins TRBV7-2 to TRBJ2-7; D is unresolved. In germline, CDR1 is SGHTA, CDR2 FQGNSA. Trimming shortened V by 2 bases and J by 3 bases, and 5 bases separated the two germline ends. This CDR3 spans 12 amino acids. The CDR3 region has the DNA TGTGCCAGCAGCTTATCACACTACGAGCAGTACTTC. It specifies CASSLSHYEQYF.

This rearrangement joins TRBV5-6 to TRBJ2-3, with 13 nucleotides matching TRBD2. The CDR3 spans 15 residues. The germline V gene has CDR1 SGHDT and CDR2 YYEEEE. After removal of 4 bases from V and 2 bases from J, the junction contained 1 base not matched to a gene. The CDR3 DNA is TGTGCCAGCAGCGGACTAGCGGGGGTCACAGATACGCAGTATTTT. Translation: CASSGLAGVTDTQYF. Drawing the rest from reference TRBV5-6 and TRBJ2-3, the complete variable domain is DAGVTQSPTHLIKTRGQQVTLRCSPKSGHDTVSWYQQALGQGPQFIFQYYEEEERQRGNFPDRFSGHQFPNYSSELNVNALLLGDSALYLCASSGLAGVTDTQYFGPGTRLTVL.

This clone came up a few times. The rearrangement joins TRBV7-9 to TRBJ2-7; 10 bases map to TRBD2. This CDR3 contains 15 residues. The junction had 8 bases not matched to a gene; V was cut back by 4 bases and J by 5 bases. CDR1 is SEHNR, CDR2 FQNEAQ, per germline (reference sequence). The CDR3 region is CASSSNSGGPHEQYF. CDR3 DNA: TGTGCCAGCAGCTCGAATAGCGGGGGGCCCCACGAGCAGTACTTC.

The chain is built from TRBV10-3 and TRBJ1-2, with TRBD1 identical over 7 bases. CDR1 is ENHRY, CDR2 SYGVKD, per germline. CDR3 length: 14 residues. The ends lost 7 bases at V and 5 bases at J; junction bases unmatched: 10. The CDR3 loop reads CAIMGDRVGYGYTF. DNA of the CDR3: TGTGCCATCATGGGCGACAGGGTCGGGTATGGCTACACCTTC.

The CDR3 sequence is CASSWTGANDEQYF. DNA of the CDR3: TGTGCCAGCAGTTGGACAGGGGCTAATGACGAGCAGTACTTC. This rearrangement joins TRBV6-1 to TRBJ2-7; 9 bases align to TRBD1. This CDR3 comprises 14 residues. Germline CDR1 and CDR2: MNHNS and SASEGT. J gave up 5 bases and V 5 bases, and 7 bases lay outside the gene matches.

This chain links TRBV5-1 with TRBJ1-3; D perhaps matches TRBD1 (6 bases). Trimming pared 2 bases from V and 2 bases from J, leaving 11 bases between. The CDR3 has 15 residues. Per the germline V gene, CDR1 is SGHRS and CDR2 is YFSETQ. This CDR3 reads CASSLTQGPGNTIYF. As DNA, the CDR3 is TGCGCCAGCAGCTTAACACAGGGCCCTGGAAACACCATATATTTT.

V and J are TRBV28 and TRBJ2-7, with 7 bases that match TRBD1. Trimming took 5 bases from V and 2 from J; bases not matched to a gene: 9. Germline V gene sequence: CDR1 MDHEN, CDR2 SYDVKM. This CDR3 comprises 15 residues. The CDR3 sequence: CASSRSGGTAYEQYF. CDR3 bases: TGTGCCAGCAGTCGATCAGGGGGAACCGCCTACGAGCAGTACTTC. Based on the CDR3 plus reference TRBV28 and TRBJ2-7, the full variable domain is DVKVTQSSRYLVKRTGEKVFLECVQDMDHENMFWYRQDPGLGLRLIYFSYDVKMKEKGDIPEGYSVSREKKERFSLILESASTNQTSMYLCASSRSGGTAYEQYFGPGTRLTVT.